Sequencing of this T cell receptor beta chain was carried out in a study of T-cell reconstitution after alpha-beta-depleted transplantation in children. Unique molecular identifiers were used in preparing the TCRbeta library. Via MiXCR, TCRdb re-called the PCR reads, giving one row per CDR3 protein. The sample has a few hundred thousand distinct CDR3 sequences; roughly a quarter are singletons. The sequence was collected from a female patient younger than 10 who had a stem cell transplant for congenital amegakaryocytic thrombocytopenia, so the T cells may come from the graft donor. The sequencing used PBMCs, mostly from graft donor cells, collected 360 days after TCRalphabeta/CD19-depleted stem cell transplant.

CDR3 sequence reads: CASSLVVLSGRNEQYF. CDR3 DNA: TGTGCCAGCAGCTTAGTCGTGTTGAGCGGGAGGAACGAGCAGTACTTC. V gene TRBV7-2 combines with J gene TRBJ2-7; the match to TRBD2 covers 9 bases. V lost 1 base to trimming and J lost 5 bases; unmatched junction nucleotides: 9. The CDR3 totals 16 residues. CDR1 SGHTA and CDR2 FQGNSA come from the germline V gene. Full variable domain (remainder filled in from reference TRBV7-2 and TRBJ2-7): GAGVSQSPSNKVTEKGKDVELRCDPISGHTALYWYRQSLGQGLEFLIYFQGNSAPDKSGLPSDRFSAERTGGSVSTLTIQRTQQEDSAVYLCASSLVVLSGRNEQYFGPGTRLTVT.